This T cell receptor (beta chain) was sequenced for a study of neurological immune-mediated disorders. Study details: Multiple sclerosis patients numbered approximately 35, of whom about 31 were relapsing-remitting and 3 secondary progressive. Whole-study results and caveats: When the repertoires were sorted by phylogenetic grouping, those of 18 of 34 multiple sclerosis patients ended up in one related-CDR3 cluster, a possible signature.

There are many counts of this clonotype. What it binds is not known. The V and J ends lost 4 bases and 2 bases respectively, with 14 bases between them. The CDR3 extends over 15 amino acids. MiXCR, run by TCRdb on the 5' RACE reads, gives a single entry per CDR3 protein. The repertoire includes roughly 75,000 distinct CDR3 sequences, 2.5% to 3% of them detected once, and 1.1% sits in the top ten. The specimen sequenced was PBMCs. This sequence originates from a woman in her twenties or thirties with multiple sclerosis. V gene TRBV12-3 or TRBV12-4 combines with J gene TRBJ1-2; D possibly corresponds to TRBD1 (5 bases). The chain's CDR3 is CASSYGQTLNYGYTF. The DNA of the CDR3 is TGTGCCAGCAGTTACGGACAAACCCTAAACTATGGCTACACCTTC.